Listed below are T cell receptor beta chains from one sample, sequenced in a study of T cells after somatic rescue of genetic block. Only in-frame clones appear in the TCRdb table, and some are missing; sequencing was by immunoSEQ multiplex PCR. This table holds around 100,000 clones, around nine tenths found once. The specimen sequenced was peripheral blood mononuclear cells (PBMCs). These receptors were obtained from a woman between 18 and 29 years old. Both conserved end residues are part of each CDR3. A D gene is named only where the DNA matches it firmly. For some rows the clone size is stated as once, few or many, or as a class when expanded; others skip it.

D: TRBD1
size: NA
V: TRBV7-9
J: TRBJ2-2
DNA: TGTGCCAGCAGCACGGGACAGCTGAACACCGGGGAGCTGTTTTTT
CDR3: CASSTGQLNTGELFF

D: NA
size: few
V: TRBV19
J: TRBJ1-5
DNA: TGTGCCAGTAGTATAGGCAGGAACCCGGGGCAGCCCCAGCATTTT
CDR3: CASSIGRNPGQPQHF

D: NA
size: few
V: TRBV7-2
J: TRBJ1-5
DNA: TGTGCCAGCAGCTTTCCCAAATTTAGCAATCAGCCCCAGCATTTT
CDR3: CASSFPKFSNQPQHF

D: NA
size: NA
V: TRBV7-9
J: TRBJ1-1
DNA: TGTGCCAGCAGCTATTCAGGGAGGAGAACTGAAGCTTTCTTT
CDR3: CASSYSGRRTEAFF

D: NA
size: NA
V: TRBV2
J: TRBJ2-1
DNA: TGTGCCAGCAGTGTGAGGTTGGGGGGATACAATGAGCAGTTCTTC
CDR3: CASSVRLGGYNEQFF

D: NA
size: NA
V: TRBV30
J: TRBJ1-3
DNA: TGTGCCTGGAGCCCCGGGGGTTCGTGGACCATATATTTT
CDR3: CAWSPGGSWTIYF

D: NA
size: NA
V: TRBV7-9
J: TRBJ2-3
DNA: TGTGCCAGCAGCTTAGAGGAGGGTAGCACAGATACGCAGTATTTT
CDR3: CASSLEEGSTDTQYF

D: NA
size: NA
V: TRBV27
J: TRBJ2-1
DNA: TGTGCCAGCAGTTTTGGGTGGAACCGGGCGCAGTTCTTC
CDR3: CASSFGWNRAQFF

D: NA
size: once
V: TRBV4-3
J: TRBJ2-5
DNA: TGCGCCAGCAGCCGACTAAGCAGAAAGACCCAGTACTTC
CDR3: CASSRLSRKTQYF

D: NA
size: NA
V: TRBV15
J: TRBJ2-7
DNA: TGTGCCACCAGCAGAGGTGGCCAGGGGGGCGCCGAGCAGTACTTC
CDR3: CATSRGGQGGAEQYF

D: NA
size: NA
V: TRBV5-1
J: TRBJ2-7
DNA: TGCGCCAGCAGCTTGGAACCAGGGATGGTCTACGAGCAGTACTTC
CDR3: CASSLEPGMVYEQYF

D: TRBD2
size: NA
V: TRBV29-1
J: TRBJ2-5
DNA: TGCAGCGTGCTCATTCAGCGGGGGGGCCGGTACCAAGAGACCCAGTACTTC
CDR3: CSVLIQRGGRYQETQYF

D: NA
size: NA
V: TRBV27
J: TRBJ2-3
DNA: TGTGCCAGCAGTTCCCTACAGGGTGCAGATACGCAGTATTTT
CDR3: CASSSLQGADTQYF

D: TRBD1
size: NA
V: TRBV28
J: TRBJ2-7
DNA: TGTGCCAGCGTTAGAGGGACAGGTAGTGGATACGAGCAGTACTTC
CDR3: CASVRGTGSGYEQYF

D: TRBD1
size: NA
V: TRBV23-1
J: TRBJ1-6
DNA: TGCGCCACCCGCCCCTGGGGACAGTGTTCACCCCTCCACTTT
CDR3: CATRPWGQCSPLHF

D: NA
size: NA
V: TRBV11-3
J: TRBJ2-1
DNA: TGTGCCAGCAGCGACCGGGCCTTATCCTACAATGAGCAGTTCTTC
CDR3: CASSDRALSYNEQFF

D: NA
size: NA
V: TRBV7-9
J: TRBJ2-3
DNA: TGTGCCAGCAGCAAGGATGGCGGTTCCACAGATACGCAGTATTTT
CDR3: CASSKDGGSTDTQYF

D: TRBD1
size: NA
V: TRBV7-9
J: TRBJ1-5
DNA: TGTGCCAGCAGCTTACAGGGGGGTAATCAGCCCCAGCATTTT
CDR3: CASSLQGGNQPQHF

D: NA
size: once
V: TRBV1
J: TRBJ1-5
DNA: TGCACCAGCAGCCTATTATTAGGGGGGTTGGGCCAGCCCCAGCATTTT
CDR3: CTSSLLLGGLGQPQHF

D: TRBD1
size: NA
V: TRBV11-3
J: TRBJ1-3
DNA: TGTGCCAGCAGCGAGGGACAGGGCCGAAACACCATATATTTT
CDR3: CASSEGQGRNTIYF

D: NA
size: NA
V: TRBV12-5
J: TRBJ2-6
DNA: TGTGCTAGTGGTTTGGGTGGTGACAACGTCCTGACTTTC
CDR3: CASGLGGDNVLTF

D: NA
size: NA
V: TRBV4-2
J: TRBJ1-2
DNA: TGTGCCAGCAGCCAAGATTTAAGGGTCGAGGACAGACCAGCTGGCTACACCTTC
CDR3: CASSQDLRVEDRPAGYTF

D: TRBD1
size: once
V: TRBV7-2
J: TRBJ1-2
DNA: TGTGCCAGCAGCGACCTAGGGGGCTCCTATGGCTACACCTTC
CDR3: CASSDLGGSYGYTF

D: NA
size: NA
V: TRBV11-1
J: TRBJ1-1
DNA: TGTGCCAGCAGCTTAGAGAGGGGTATAAGCAGTGAAGCTTTCTTT
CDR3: CASSLERGISSEAFF

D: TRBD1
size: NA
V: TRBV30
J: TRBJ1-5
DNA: TGTGCCTGGAGTGTAGTTGGGACAGGCCGCAATCAGCCCCAGCATTTT
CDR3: CAWSVVGTGRNQPQHF

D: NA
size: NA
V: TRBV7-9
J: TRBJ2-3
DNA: TGTGCCAGCAGCTTAGCGCCCGCACTACTCGACACAGATACGCAGTATTTT
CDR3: CASSLAPALLDTDTQYF

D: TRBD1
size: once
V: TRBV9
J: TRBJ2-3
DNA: TGTGCCAGCAGCGTAGGAGGGACAGGGGTCACAGATACGCAGTATTTT
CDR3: CASSVGGTGVTDTQYF

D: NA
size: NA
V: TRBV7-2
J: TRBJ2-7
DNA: TGTGCCAGCAGCCTATCGGGGACACCAAACTACGAGCAGTACTTC
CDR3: CASSLSGTPNYEQYF

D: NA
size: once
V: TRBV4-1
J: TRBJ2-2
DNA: TGCGCCAGCAGCCAAGAAACAGGGTGGGCCGGGGAGCTGTTTTTT
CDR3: CASSQETGWAGELFF

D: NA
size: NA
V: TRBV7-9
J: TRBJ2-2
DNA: TGTGCCAGCTCGCTCGGCGGTGCCGGGGAGCTGTTTTTT
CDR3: CASSLGGAGELFF

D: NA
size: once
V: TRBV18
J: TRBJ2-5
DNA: TGTGCCAGCTCACCACCGGTCTTGGAGACCCAGTACTTC
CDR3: CASSPPVLETQYF

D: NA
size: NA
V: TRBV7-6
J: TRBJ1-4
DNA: TGTGCCAACACAAGCTGTGCAACTAATGAAAAACTGTTTTTT
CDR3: CANTSCATNEKLFF

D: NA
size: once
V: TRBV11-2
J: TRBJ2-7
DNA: TGTGCCAGCAGCTTAGAAAGGGCAGTCTCCTACGAGCAGTACTTC
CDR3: CASSLERAVSYEQYF

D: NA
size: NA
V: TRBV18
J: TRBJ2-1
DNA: TGTGCCAGCTCACCCCTGATATTGAGCTCCTACAATGAGCAGTTCTTC
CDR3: CASSPLILSSYNEQFF

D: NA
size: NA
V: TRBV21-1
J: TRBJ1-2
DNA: TGTGCCAGCAGCAAGCTTGAACAGGGAGGTGGCTACACCTTC
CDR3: CASSKLEQGGGYTF

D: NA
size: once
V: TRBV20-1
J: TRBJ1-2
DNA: TGCAGTGCTACTAGGGGCCATGGCTACACCTTC
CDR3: CSATRGHGYTF

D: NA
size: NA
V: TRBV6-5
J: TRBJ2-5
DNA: TGTGCCAGCAGTTACTCGAAAGGCCTGGAGACCCAGTACTTC
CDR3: CASSYSKGLETQYF

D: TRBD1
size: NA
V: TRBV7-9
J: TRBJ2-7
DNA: TGTGCCAGCAGCTCCCGCCTGGACAGGGGTAGCGAGCAGTACTTC
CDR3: CASSSRLDRGSEQYF

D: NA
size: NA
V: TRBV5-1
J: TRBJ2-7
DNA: TGCGCCAGCAGCTTCCGGGACGGCCGCGAGCAGTACTTC
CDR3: CASSFRDGREQYF

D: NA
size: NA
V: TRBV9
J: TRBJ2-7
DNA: TGTGCCAGCAAGTCCTACGAGCAGTACTTC
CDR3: CASKSYEQYF

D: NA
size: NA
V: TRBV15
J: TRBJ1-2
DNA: TGTGCCACCAGCAGGACAGATAACTATGGCTACACCTTC
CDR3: CATSRTDNYGYTF

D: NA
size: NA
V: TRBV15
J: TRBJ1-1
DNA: TGTGCCACCAGCAGAGAAGGAAGGGGATTGAACACTGAAGCTTTCTTT
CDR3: CATSREGRGLNTEAFF

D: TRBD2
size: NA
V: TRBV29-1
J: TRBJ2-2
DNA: TGCAGCGTGGGCGGACTAGCGGGGGACCTAGCGAACACCGGGGAGCTGTTTTTT
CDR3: CSVGGLAGDLANTGELFF

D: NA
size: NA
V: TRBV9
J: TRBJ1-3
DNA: TGTGCCAGCAGCGTAAGGGGAGGAAACACCATATATTTT
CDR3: CASSVRGGNTIYF

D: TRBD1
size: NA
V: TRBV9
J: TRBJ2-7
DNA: TGTGCCAGCAGCCCCCCAGGGCAGGGGGCTTACGAGCAGTACTTC
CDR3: CASSPPGQGAYEQYF

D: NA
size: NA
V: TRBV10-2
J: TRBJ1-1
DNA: TGCGCCAGCAGTGGCACTGAAGCTTTCTTT
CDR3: CASSGTEAFF

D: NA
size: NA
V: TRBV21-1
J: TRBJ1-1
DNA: TGTGCCAGCAGCAAAGCGGACAGGGACTACACTGAAGCTTTCTTT
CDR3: CASSKADRDYTEAFF

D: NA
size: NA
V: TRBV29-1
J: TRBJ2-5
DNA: TGCAGCGCGACTAGTCCGGCAGAGACCCAGTACTTC
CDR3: CSATSPAETQYF

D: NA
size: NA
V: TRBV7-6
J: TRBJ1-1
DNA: TGTGCCAGCAGCTTAGACCAGGGTTTGAACACTGAAGCTTTCTTT
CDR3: CASSLDQGLNTEAFF

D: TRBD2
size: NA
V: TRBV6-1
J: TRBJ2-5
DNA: TGTGCCAGCAGTGAACCTAGCGGGGGCAGAACCCTAAAGACCCAGTACTTC
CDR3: CASSEPSGGRTLKTQYF

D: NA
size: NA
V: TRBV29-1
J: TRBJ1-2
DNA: TGCAGCGTGGGGGATGGGCAGGCACTTGGGGGCTACACCTTC
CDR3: CSVGDGQALGGYTF